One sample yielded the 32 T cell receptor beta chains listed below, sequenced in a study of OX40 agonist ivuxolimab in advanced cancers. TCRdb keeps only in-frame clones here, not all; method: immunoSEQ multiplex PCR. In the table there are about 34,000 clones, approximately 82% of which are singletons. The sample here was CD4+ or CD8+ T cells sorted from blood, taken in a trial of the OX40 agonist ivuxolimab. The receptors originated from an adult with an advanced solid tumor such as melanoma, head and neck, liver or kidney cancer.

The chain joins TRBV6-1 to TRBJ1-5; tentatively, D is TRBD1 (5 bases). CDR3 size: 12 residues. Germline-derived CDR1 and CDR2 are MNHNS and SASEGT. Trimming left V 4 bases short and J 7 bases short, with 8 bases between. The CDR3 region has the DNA TGTGCCAGCAGTGCAGGGCTCCAGCCCCAGCATTTT. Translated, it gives CASSAGLQPQHF.

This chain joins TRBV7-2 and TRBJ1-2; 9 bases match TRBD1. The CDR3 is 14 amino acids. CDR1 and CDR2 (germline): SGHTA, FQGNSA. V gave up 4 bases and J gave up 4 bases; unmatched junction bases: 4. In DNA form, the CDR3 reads TGTGCCAGCAGCTCGGACAGGGGTGGCTATGGCTACACCTTC. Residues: CASSSDRGGYGYTF. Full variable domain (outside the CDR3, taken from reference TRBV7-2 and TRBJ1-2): GAGVSQSPSNKVTEKGKDVELRCDPISGHTALYWYRQSLGQGLEFLIYFQGNSAPDKSGLPSDRFSAERTGGSVSTLTIQRTQQEDSAVYLCASSSDRGGYGYTFGSGTRLTVV.

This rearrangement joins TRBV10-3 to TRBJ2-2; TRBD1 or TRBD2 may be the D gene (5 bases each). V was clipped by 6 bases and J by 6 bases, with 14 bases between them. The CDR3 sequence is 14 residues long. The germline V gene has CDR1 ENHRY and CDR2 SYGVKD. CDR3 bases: TGTGCCATCAGCGAAACTAGGGACGCCGGGGAGCTGTTTTTT. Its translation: CAISETRDAGELFF.

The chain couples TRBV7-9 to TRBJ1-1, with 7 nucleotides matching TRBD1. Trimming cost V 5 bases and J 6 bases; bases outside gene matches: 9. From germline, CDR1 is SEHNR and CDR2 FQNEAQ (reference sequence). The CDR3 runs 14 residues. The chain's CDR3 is CASSPGTAYAEAFF. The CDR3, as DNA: TGTGCCAGCAGCCCCGGGACAGCGTACGCTGAAGCTTTCTTT.

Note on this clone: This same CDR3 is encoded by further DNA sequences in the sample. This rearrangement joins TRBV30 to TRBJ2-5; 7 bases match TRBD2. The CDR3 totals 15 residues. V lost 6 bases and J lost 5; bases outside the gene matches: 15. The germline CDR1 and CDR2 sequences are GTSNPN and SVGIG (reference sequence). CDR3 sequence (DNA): TGTGCCTGTTCTGTGGGCGGGGGTCGGGGGGAGACCCAGTACTTC. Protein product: CACSVGGGRGETQYF.

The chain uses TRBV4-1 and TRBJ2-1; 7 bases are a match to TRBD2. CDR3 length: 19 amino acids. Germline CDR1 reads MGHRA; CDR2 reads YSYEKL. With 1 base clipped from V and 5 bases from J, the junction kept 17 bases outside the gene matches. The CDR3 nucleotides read TGCGCCAGCAGCCAAGGTCCCCTGAACCGGCGGGAGTTCAACAATGAGCAGTTCTTC. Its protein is CASSQGPLNRREFNNEQFF.

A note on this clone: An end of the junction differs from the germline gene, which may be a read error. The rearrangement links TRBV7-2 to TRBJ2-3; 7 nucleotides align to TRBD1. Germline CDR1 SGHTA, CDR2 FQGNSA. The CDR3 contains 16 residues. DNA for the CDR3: TGTGCCAGCAGCTCCCGACAGGGCTCAGGCACAGGTACGCAGTATTTT. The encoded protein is CASSSRQGSGTGTQYF. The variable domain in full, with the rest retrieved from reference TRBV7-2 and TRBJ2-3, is GAGVSQSPSNKVTEKGKDVELRCDPISGHTALYWYRQSLGQGLEFLIYFQGNSAPDKSGLPSDRFSAERTGGSVSTLTIQRTQQEDSAVYLCASSSRQGSGTGTQYFGPGTRLTVL.

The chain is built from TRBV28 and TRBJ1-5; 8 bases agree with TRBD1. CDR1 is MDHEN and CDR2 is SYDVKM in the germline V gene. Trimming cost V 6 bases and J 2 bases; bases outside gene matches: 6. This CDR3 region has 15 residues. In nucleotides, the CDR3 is TGTGCCAGCAGAAAAACAGGGGGTGGCAATCAGCCCCAGCATTTT. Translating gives CASRKTGGGNQPQHF.

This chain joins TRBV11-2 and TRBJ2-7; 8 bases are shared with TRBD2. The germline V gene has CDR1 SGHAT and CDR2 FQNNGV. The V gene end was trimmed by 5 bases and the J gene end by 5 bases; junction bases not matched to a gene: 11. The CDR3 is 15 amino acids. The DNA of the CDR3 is TGTGCCAGCAGCCCGGGGGGGCCCGTGAGGAACGAGCAGTACTTC. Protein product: CASSPGGPVRNEQYF.

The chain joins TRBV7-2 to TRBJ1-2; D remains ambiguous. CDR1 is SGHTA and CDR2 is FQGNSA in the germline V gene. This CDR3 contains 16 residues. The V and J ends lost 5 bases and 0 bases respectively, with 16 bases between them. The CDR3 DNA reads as TGTGCCAGCAGCCCCTTGGCGACGTCGGCTAACTATGGCTACACCTTC. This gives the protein CASSPLATSANYGYTF.

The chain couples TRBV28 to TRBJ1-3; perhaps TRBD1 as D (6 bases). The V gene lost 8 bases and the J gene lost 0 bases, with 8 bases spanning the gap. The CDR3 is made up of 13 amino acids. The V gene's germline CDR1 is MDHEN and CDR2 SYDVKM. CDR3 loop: CASYRDSGNTIYF. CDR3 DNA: TGTGCCAGCTACAGGGACTCTGGAAACACCATATATTTT.

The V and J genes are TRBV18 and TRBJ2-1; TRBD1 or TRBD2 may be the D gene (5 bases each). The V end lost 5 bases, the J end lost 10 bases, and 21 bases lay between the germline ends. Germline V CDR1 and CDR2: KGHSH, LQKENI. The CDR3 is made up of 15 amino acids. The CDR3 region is CASSRFGTPPREQFF. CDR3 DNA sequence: TGTGCCAGCTCAAGGTTCGGGACCCCACCCAGGGAGCAGTTCTTC.

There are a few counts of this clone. CDR3 amino acids: CASSVSSKNIQYF. DNA for the CDR3: TGTGCCAGCAGCGTTAGCAGTAAAAACATTCAGTACTTC. The chain joins TRBV11-2 to TRBJ2-4; D is unclear. V was pared by 5 bases and J by 4 bases, with 9 bases between. Per germline, CDR1 SGHAT and CDR2 FQNNGV. The CDR3 loop spans 13 amino acids.

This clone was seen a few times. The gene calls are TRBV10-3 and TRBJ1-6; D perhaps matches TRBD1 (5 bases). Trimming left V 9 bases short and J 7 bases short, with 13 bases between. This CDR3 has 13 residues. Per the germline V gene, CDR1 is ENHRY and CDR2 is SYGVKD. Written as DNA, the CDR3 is TGTGCCATGGCTGGGGCTCCGAATTCACCCCTCCACTTT. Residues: CAMAGAPNSPLHF.

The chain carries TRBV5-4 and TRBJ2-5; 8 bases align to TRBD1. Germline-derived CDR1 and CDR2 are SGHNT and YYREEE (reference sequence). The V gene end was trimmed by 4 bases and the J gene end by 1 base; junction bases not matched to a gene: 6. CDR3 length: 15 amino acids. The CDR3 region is CASSHRDRLQETQYF. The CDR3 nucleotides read TGTGCCAGCAGCCACCGGGACAGGCTCCAAGAGACCCAGTACTTC.

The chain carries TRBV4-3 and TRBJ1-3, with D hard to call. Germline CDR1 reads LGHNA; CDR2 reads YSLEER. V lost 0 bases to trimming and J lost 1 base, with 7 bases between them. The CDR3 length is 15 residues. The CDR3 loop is CASSQDLASGNTIYF. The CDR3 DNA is TGCGCCAGCAGCCAAGATCTGGCGTCTGGAAACACCATATATTTT.

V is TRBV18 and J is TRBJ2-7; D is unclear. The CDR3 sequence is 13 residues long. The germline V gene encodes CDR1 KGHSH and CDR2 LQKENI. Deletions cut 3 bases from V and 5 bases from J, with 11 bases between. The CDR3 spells CASSPGWLDEQYF. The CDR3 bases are TGTGCCAGCTCACCTGGATGGCTGGACGAGCAGTACTTC.

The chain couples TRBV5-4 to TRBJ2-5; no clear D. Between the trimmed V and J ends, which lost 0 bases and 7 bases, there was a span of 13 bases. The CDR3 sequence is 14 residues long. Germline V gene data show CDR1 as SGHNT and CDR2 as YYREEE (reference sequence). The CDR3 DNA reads TGTGCCAGCAGCTTGGAAGGGATCCCAGGGACCCAGTACTTC. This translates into CASSLEGIPGTQYF.

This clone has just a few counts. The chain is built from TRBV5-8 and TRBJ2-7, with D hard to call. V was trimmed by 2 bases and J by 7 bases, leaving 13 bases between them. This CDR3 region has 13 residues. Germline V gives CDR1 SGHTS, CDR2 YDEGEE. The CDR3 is CASSFRTALEQYF. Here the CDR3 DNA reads TGTGCCAGCAGCTTCAGGACGGCGTTGGAGCAGTACTTC.

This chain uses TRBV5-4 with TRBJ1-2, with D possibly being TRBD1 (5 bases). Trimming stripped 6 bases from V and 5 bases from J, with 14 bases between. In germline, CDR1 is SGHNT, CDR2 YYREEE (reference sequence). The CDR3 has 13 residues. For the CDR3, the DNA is TGTGCCAGCACCCAGGGAGGGGTGTATGGCTACACCTTC. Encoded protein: CASTQGGVYGYTF. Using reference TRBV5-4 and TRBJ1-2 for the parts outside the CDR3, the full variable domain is ETGVTQSPTHLIKTRGQQVTLRCSSQSGHNTVSWYQQALGQGPQFIFQYYREEENGRGNFPPRFSGLQFPNYSSELNVNALELDDSALYLCASTQGGVYGYTFGSGTRLTVV.

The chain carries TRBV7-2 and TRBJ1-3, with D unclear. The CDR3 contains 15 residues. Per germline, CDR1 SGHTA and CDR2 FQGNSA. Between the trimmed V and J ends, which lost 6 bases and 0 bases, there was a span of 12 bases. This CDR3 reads CASSFDSASGNTIYF. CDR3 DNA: TGTGCCAGCAGTTTTGACTCCGCCTCTGGAAACACCATATATTTT.

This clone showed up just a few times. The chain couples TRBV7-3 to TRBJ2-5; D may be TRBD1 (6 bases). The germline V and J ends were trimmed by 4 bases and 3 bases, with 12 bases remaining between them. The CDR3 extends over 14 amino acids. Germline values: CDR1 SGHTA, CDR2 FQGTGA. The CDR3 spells CASSSGVRKETQYF. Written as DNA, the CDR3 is TGTGCCAGCAGCTCAGGGGTCCGTAAAGAGACCCAGTACTTC.

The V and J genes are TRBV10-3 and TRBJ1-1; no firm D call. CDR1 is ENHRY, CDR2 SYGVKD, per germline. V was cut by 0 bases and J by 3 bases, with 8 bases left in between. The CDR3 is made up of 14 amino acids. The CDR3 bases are TGTGCCATCAGTGAGTCGGGTGGTGACACTGAAGCTTTCTTT. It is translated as CAISESGGDTEAFF.

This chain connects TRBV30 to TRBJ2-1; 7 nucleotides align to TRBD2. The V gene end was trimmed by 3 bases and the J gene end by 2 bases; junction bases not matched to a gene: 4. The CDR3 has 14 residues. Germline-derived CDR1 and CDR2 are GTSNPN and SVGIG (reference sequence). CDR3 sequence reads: CAWRSAGTYNEQFF. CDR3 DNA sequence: TGTGCCTGGAGATCAGCGGGAACCTACAATGAGCAGTTCTTC.

CDR3 amino acids: CASSLKGDWGNEQFF. The CDR3 DNA follows: TGCGCCAGCAGCTTGAAGGGAGATTGGGGGAATGAGCAGTTCTTC. The rearrangement links TRBV5-1 to TRBJ2-1; perhaps D is TRBD1 or TRBD2 (5 bases each). Trimming removed 1 base from V and 7 bases from J, with 15 bases in between. CDR3 length: 15 amino acids. The V gene's germline CDR1 is SGHRS and CDR2 YFSETQ.

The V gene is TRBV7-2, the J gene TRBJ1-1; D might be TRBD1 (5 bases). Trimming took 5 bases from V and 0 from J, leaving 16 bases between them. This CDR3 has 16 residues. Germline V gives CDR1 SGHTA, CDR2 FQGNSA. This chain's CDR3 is CASSHPRWGVNTEAFF. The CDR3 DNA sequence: TGTGCCAGCAGCCACCCTCGATGGGGGGTGAACACTGAAGCTTTCTTT.

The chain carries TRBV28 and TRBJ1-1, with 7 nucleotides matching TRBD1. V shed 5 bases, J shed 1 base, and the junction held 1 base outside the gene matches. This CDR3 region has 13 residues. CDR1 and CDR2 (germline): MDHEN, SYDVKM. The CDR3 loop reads CASSGTANTEAFF. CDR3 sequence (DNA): TGTGCCAGCAGTGGGACAGCGAACACTGAAGCTTTCTTT.

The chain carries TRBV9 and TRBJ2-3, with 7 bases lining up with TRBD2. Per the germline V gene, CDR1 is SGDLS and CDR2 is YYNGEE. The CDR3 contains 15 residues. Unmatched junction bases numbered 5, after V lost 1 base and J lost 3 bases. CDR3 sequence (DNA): TGTGCCAGCAGCGTAAGGTGGGGAGGGACAGATACGCAGTATTTT. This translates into CASSVRWGGTDTQYF.

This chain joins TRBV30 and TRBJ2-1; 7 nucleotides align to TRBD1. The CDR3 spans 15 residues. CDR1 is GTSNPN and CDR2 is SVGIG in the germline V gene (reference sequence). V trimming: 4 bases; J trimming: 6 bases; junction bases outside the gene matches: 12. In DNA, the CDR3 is TGTGCCTGGACTCCGGGAACAGGGGCTGTCAATGAGCAGTTCTTC. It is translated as CAWTPGTGAVNEQFF.

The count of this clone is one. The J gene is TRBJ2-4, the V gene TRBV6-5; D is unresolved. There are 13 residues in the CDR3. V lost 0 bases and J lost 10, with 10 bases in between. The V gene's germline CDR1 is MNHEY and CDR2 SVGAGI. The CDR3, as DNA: TGTGCCAGCAGTTACTCGATATCCGGGATTCAGTACTTC. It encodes CASSYSISGIQYF.

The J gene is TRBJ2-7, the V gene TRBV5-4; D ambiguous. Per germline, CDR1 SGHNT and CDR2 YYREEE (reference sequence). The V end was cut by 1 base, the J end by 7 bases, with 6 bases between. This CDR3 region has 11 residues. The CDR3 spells CASSLSGEQYF. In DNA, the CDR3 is TGTGCCAGCAGCTTGAGTGGGGAGCAGTACTTC. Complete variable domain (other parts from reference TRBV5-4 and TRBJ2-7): ETGVTQSPTHLIKTRGQQVTLRCSSQSGHNTVSWYQQALGQGPQFIFQYYREEENGRGNFPPRFSGLQFPNYSSELNVNALELDDSALYLCASSLSGEQYFGPGTRLTVT.

CDR3 sequence (DNA): TGCGCCAGCAGCCCCTCCTCGGACAGCAACACTGAAGCTTTCTTT. This codes for CASSPSSDSNTEAFF. The rearrangement joins TRBV5-1 to TRBJ1-1; a weak D match, TRBD1 (6 bases). The CDR3 covers 15 residues. The V gene's germline CDR1 is SGHRS and CDR2 YFSETQ. The V gene lost 4 bases and the J gene lost 2 bases, with 15 bases spanning the gap.